Included here is one T cell receptor beta chain sequence, with context. What it binds is not known. CDR3 length: 17 residues. Per the germline V gene, CDR1 is SGHTS and CDR2 is YDEGEE. The V gene lost 3 bases and the J gene lost 1 base, with 19 bases spanning the gap. TCRdb's table, derived via immunoSEQ multiplex PCR, lists solely in-frame clones and lacks some. The table includes 90,000 or so clones, around nine tenths detected once. This entry comes from a study of OX40 agonist ivuxolimab in advanced cancers. As for the study in general: Three patients, one with hepatocellular carcinoma and two with cutaneous melanoma, achieved partial responses.

Regarding the study as a whole: The CD4+ and CD8+ T cells in the blood had expanded clonally by week 6 at 0.1 to 3.0 mg/kg. Individuals who were partial responders at 0.1-3.0 mg/kg had clonal expansion that ranked among the lowest.

The rearrangement links TRBV5-8 to TRBJ1-1; D possibly corresponds to TRBD1 (6 bases). Sequencing was performed on CD4+ or CD8+ T cells sorted from blood, taken in a trial of the OX40 agonist ivuxolimab. The sequence was collected from an adult with an advanced solid tumor such as melanoma, head and neck, liver or kidney cancer. The CDR3 DNA sequence: TGTGCCAGCAGCTCTAACCTTATAGAGGGGGGGAACACTGAAGCTTTCTTT. This encodes CASSSNLIEGGNTEAFF.